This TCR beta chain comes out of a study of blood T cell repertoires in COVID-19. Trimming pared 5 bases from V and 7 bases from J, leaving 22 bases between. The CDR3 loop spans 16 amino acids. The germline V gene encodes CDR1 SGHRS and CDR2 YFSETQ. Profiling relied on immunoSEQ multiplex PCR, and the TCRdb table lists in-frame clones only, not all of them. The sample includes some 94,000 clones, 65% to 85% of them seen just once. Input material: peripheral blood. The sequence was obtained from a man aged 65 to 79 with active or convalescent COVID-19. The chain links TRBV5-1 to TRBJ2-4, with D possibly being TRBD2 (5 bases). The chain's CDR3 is CASSSDLTRGLNIQYF. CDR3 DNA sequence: TGCGCCAGCAGTAGCGACCTCACCCGAGGGCTTAACATTCAGTACTTC.